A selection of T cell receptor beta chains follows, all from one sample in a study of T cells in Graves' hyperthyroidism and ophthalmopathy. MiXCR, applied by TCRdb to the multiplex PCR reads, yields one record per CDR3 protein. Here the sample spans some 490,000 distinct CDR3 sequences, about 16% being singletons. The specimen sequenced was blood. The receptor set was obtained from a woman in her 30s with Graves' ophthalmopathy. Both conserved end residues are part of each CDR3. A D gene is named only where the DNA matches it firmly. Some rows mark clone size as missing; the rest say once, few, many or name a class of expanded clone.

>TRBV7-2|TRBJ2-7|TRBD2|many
CASSLVGTSGSNEQYF
TGTGCCAGCAGCTTAGTAGGGACTAGCGGGAGCAACGAGCAGTACTTC
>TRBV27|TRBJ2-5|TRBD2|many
CASSLSVREGPETQYF
TGTGCCAGCAGTTTATCGGTGCGGGAGGGCCCCGAGACCCAGTACTTC
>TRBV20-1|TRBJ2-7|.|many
CSAIRRSNYEQYF
TGCAGTGCTATCCGTCGTTCTAACTACGAGCAGTACTTC
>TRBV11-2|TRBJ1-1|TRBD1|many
CASMPRTGNTEAFF
TGTGCCAGCATGCCTCGGACAGGGAACACTGAAGCTTTCTTT
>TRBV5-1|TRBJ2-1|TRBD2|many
CASSLVLAGDNEQFF
TGCGCCAGCAGCTTGGTACTAGCGGGGGACAATGAGCAGTTCTTC
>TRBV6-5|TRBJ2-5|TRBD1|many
CASSYKGRGCLETQYF
TGTGCCAGCAGTTATAAGGGCAGGGGGTGCTTGGAGACCCAGTACTTC
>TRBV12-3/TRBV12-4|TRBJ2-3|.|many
CASSLKRDIWSADTQYF
TGTGCCAGCAGTTTGAAGCGGGACATCTGGTCGGCAGATACGCAGTATTTT
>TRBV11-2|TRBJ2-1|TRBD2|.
CASSFQQGLAWNEQFF
TGTGCCAGCAGCTTCCAACAGGGACTAGCTTGGAATGAGCAGTTCTTC
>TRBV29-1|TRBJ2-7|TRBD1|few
CSVEFGDRVYEQYF
TGCAGCGTTGAATTTGGGGACAGGGTCTACGAGCAGTACTTC
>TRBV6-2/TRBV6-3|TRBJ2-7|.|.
CASSSWTVAYEQYF
TGTGCCAGCAGTTCCTGGACAGTAGCCTACGAGCAGTACTTC
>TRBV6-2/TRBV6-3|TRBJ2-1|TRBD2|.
CASSPQVSGNEQFF
TGTGCCAGCAGTCCACAGGTTAGCGGGAATGAGCAGTTCTTC
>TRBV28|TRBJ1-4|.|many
CASRYSFNEKLFF
TGTGCCAGCAGGTACAGCTTTAATGAAAAACTGTTTTTT
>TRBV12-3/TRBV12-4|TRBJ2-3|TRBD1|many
CASRSGDRVSTDTQYF
TGTGCCAGCAGGTCGGGGGACAGGGTGTCCACAGATACGCAGTATTTT
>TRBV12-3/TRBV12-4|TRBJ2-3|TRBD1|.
CASKNRDRDDTQYF
TGTGCCAGCAAAAACCGGGACAGGGACGATACGCAGTATTTT
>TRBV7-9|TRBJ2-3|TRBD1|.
CASSKKTGGKSTDTQYF
TGTGCCAGCAGCAAAAAGACAGGGGGCAAGAGCACAGATACGCAGTATTTT
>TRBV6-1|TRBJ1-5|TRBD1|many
CASTTGQGNQPQHF
TGTGCCAGCACTACCGGACAGGGAAATCAGCCCCAGCATTTT
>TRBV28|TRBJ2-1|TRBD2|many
CASSPRTGTSGRNEQFF
TGTGCCAGCAGCCCCAGAACCGGGACTAGCGGGAGAAATGAGCAGTTCTTC
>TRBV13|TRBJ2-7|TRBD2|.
CASSRNLAGGPVFTYEQYF
TGTGCCAGCAGCCGAAATCTAGCGGGAGGGCCCGTGTTTACCTACGAGCAGTACTTC
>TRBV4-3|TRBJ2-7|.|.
CASSQVSGTISYEQYF
TGCGCCAGCAGCCAAGTAAGCGGGACAATAAGCTACGAGCAGTACTTC
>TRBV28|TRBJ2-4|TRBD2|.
CASSSGTSGPLGLAKNIQYF
TGTGCCAGCAGTTCCGGGACTAGCGGCCCCTTAGGCTTAGCCAAAAACATTCAGTACTTC
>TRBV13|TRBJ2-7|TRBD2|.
CASSLGSLGGRSSYEQYF
TGTGCCAGCAGCTTAGGATCCCTTGGCGGGAGATCATCCTACGAGCAGTACTTC
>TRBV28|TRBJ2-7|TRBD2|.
CASSSGTSGIEQYF
TGTGCCAGCAGTTCCGGGACTAGCGGGATCGAGCAGTACTTC
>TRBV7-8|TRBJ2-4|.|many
CASSLGSGPKNIQYF
TGTGCCAGCAGCTTAGGCTCAGGGCCCAAAAACATTCAGTACTTC
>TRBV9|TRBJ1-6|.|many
CASSVRRDSPLHF
TGTGCCAGCAGCGTAAGAAGGGATTCACCCCTCCACTTT
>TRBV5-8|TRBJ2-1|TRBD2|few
CASSGVGTRVYNEQFF
TGTGCCAGCAGCGGCGTGGGGACTAGGGTTTACAATGAGCAGTTCTTC
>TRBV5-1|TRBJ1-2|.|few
CAGEGRNYGYTF
TGCGCCGGAGAGGGACGGAACTATGGCTACACCTTC
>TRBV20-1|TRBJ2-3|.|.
CSASASGVTDTQYF
TGCAGTGCTTCGGCCAGCGGAGTCACAGATACGCAGTATTTT
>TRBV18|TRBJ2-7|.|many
CASSPRTEDYEQYF
TGTGCCAGCTCACCACGGACGGAAGACTACGAGCAGTACTTC
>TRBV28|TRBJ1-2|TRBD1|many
CASSWDRGGYTF
TGTGCCAGCAGTTGGGACAGGGGTGGCTACACCTTC
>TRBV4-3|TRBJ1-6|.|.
CASSQDTGYISPLHF
TGCGCCAGCAGCCAAGATACAGGGTATATTTCACCCCTCCACTTT
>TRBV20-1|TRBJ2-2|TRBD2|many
CSALTSGGTGELFF
TGCAGTGCCTTAACTAGCGGGGGGACCGGGGAGCTGTTTTTT
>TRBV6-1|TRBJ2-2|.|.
CASRTQGPGELFF
TGTGCCAGCAGGACACAGGGTCCCGGGGAGCTGTTTTTT
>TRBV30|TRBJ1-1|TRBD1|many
CASTETGEGTEAFF
TGTGCCTCCACCGAGACAGGGGAAGGGACTGAAGCTTTCTTT
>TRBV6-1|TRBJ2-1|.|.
CASSPDNATPNEQFF
TGTGCCAGCAGTCCCGACAACGCCACCCCAAATGAGCAGTTCTTC
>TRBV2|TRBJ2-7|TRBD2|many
CASSDYRTSTENSYEQYF
TGTGCCAGCAGCGATTATCGGACTAGCACCGAAAATTCCTACGAGCAGTACTTC
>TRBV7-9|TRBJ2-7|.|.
CASSVGHGSGYEQYF
TGTGCCAGCAGCGTAGGACACGGGAGTGGGTACGAGCAGTACTTC
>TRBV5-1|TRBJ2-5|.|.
CASSLGAGGIAETQYF
TGCGCCAGCAGCTTGGGGGCTGGGGGAATTGCGGAGACCCAGTACTTC
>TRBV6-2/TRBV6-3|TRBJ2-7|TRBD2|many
CASTVTSGSYEQYF
TGTGCCAGCACCGTGACTAGCGGGAGCTACGAGCAGTACTTC
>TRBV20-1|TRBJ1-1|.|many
CSARLGNTEAFF
TGCAGTGCTAGATTGGGGAACACTGAAGCTTTCTTT
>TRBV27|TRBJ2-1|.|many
CASSPARTGSYNEQFF
TGTGCCAGCAGTCCGGCCCGGACTGGCTCCTACAATGAGCAGTTCTTC
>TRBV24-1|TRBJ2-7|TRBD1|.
CATSDTDRAYEQYF
TGTGCCACCAGTGATACGGACAGGGCCTACGAGCAGTACTTC
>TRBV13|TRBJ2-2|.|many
CASSLWVTGELFF
TGTGCCAGCAGCTTATGGGTGACCGGGGAGCTGTTTTTT
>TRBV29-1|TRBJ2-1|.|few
CSVERVSLYNEQFF
TGCAGCGTTGAAAGGGTTTCTCTATACAATGAGCAGTTCTTC
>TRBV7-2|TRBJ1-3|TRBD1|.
CASSFQGAHSGNTIYF
TGTGCCAGCAGCTTCCAGGGGGCCCACTCTGGAAACACCATATATTTT
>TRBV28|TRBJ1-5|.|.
CAGSFIGLNQPQHF
TGTGCCGGCAGTTTCATAGGGTTAAATCAGCCCCAGCATTTT
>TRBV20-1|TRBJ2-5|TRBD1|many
CSAGTGVTETQYF
TGCAGTGCAGGGACAGGGGTGACGGAGACCCAGTACTTC
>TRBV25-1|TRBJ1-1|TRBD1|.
CASAGRTGTEAFF
TGTGCCAGCGCCGGTCGGACAGGGACTGAAGCTTTCTTT
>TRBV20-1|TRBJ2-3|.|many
CSARDPSAFTQYF
TGCAGTGCTAGAGATCCGTCCGCCTTTACGCAGTATTTT
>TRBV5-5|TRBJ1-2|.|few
CASIRRGGSGNPKGYGYTF
TGTGCCAGCATCCGAAGGGGGGGGTCGGGCAACCCCAAGGGCTATGGCTACACCTTC
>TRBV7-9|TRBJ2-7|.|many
CASSLARLAWAPYEQYF
TGTGCCAGCAGCTTAGCGCGCCTAGCTTGGGCTCCCTACGAGCAGTACTTC
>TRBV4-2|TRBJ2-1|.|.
CASSQDMVGSYNEQFF
TGTGCCAGCAGCCAAGATATGGTAGGATCTTACAATGAGCAGTTCTTC
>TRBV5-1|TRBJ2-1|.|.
CARNGVPEQFF
TGCGCCAGAAACGGAGTCCCGGAGCAGTTCTTC
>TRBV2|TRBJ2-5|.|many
CASSEKLASETQYF
TGTGCCAGCAGTGAAAAGCTAGCCTCAGAGACCCAGTACTTC
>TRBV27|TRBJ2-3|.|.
CASRSNGKDTQYF
TGTGCCAGCAGATCTAACGGTAAAGATACGCAGTATTTT
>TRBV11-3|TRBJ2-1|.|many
CASSLGRRNEQFF
TGTGCCAGCAGCTTAGGTCGCAGAAATGAGCAGTTCTTC
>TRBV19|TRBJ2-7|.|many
CASSIGVYYEQYF
TGTGCCAGTAGTATCGGCGTTTACTACGAGCAGTACTTC
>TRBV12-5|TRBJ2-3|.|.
CASGSGGSTDTQYF
TGTGCTAGTGGTAGCGGCGGGAGCACAGATACGCAGTATTTT
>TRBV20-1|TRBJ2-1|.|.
CSAPGQTYNEQFF
TGCAGTGCCCCCGGGCAGACCTACAATGAGCAGTTCTTC
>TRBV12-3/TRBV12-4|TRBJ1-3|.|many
CASSLTGLSGNTIYF
TGTGCCAGCAGTTTAACGGGGCTCTCTGGAAACACCATATATTTT
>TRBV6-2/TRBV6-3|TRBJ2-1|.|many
CASSYYGESPYNEQFF
TGTGCCAGCAGTTACTATGGGGAATCACCCTACAATGAGCAGTTCTTC